This T cell receptor (beta chain) was recovered during a study of EBV T-cell therapy then PD-1 blockade in nasopharyngeal carcinoma. Here immunoSEQ multiplex PCR was the method, and the copy in TCRdb shows in-frame clones only, minus some. The sample gives 20,000 or so clones, 80% to 90% of which show up once; around 29% is in the top ten. Time point: 266 days after commencement of treatment, after nivolumab therapy. This sample's treatment: AdE1-LMPpoly-expanded autologous EBV-specific T-cell therapy followed by anti-PD-1 nivolumab. The CDR3 spans 12 residues. The germline V gene encodes CDR1 SGDLS and CDR2 YYNGEE. Trimming stripped 0 bases from V and 4 bases from J, with 4 bases between. For this clone: Its cognate antigen is unknown.

The receptor's source is a middle-aged man with nasopharyngeal carcinoma. The gene calls are TRBV9 and TRBJ1-2; D ambiguous. The starting material was CD8+ T cells from blood, obtained at roughly day 250 from a patient whose treatment included autologous EBV-specific T cells and nivolumab. The CDR3 loop is CASSVGVYGYTF. In DNA, the CDR3 is TGTGCCAGCAGCGTAGGGGTCTATGGCTACACCTTC.